This entry lists 30 T cell receptor beta chains sequenced from one sample in a study of CD8 T cells in Susac syndrome. Random hexamers were used to reverse transcribe the RNA input (about 0.5 to 1 ug). Each CDR3 protein gets one entry after TCRdb re-called the immunoSEQ multiplex PCR reads with MiXCR. The table includes about 140,000 distinct CDR3 sequences, more than 85% detected once. Specimen: CD4+ T cells from PBMCs. These receptors all stem from a human donor with Susac syndrome.

This chain joins TRBV7-2 and TRBJ1-2; no definite D call. Trimming took 5 bases from V and 2 from J, leaving 15 bases between them. The germline gives CDR1 SGHTA, CDR2 FQGNSA. The CDR3 totals 15 residues. This CDR3 is CASSPPRRQNYGYTF. CDR3 DNA sequence: TGTGCCAGCAGCCCGCCCAGACGGCAGAACTATGGCTACACCTTC.

This clonotype was recorded once. The chain links TRBV20-1 to TRBJ2-1; D gene uncertain. From germline, CDR1 is DFQATT and CDR2 SNEGSKA (reference sequence). CDR3 length: 12 residues. Trimming pared 1 base from V and 5 bases from J, leaving 6 bases between. The CDR3 region has the DNA TGCAGTGCTAGAGTGCGGAACAATGAGCAGTTCTTC. Translated: CSARVRNNEQFF.

The V gene is TRBV2, the J gene TRBJ1-1, with D perhaps TRBD1 (6 bases). V was shortened by 4 bases and J by 1 base, with 10 bases between the two germline ends. The CDR3 loop spans 14 amino acids. CDR1 is SNHLY, CDR2 FYNNEI, per germline. In DNA, the CDR3 is TGTGCCAGCAGTGCGACGGGACAGAACACTGAAGCTTTCTTT. It specifies CASSATGQNTEAFF. Full variable domain (remainder filled in from reference TRBV2 and TRBJ1-1): EPEVTQTPSHQVTQMGQEVILRCVPISNHLYFYWYRQILGQKVEFLVSFYNNEISEKSEIFDDQFSVERPDGSNFTLKIRSTKLEDSAMYFCASSATGQNTEAFFGQGTRLTVV.

The chain couples TRBV29-1 to TRBJ2-3; possible D gene TRBD2, 6 bases. The CDR3 is made up of 14 amino acids. V was cut by 2 bases and J by 1 base, with 10 bases left in between. Per germline, CDR1 SQVTM and CDR2 ANQGSEA. CDR3 sequence: CSVERGIGTDTQYF. In nucleotides, the CDR3 is TGCAGCGTTGAACGGGGGATAGGCACAGATACGCAGTATTTT.

The chain links TRBV10-3 to TRBJ1-1; 7 bases are a match to TRBD1. Trimming at V came to 10 bases and at J to 4 bases, leaving 6 bases not matched to a gene. This CDR3 contains 12 residues. Germline loops: CDR1 ENHRY, CDR2 SYGVKD. The CDR3 loop reads CATRQGGTEAFF. The CDR3 DNA reads TGTGCCACCCGACAGGGAGGCACTGAAGCTTTCTTT.

V is TRBV13 and J is TRBJ2-7; D might be TRBD2 (6 bases). The CDR3 consists of 13 residues. The germline V and J ends were trimmed by 3 bases and 6 bases, with 12 bases remaining between them. Germline CDR1 PRHDT, CDR2 FYEKMQ (reference sequence). The CDR3: CASSFSGGLEQYF. The CDR3 DNA is TGTGCCAGCAGCTTTAGCGGCGGCCTCGAGCAGTACTTC.

The V gene is TRBV5-1, the J gene TRBJ2-5; possible D gene TRBD1, 6 bases. The germline gives CDR1 SGHRS, CDR2 YFSETQ. With 4 bases removed from V and 5 bases from J, the gap between germline ends came to 12 bases. The CDR3 is made up of 13 amino acids. The CDR3 region has the DNA TGCGCCAGCAGCGGGACACAACGGGAGACCCAGTACTTC. This translates into CASSGTQRETQYF.

This chain links TRBV2 with TRBJ2-6, with D perhaps given as TRBD1 or TRBD2 (6 bases each). V was trimmed by 7 bases and J by 6 bases, leaving 19 bases between them. CDR1 is SNHLY and CDR2 is FYNNEI in the germline V gene. This CDR3 region has 16 residues. CDR3 sequence reads: CASIKDGGFKANVLTF. CDR3 nucleotide sequence: TGTGCCAGCATCAAAGACGGGGGCTTCAAGGCCAACGTCCTGACTTTC.

This chain joins TRBV3-1 and TRBJ2-1; TRBD2 matches 12 bases. The CDR3 contains 14 residues. Germline-derived CDR1 and CDR2 are LGHDT and YNNKEL (reference sequence). J lost 12 bases, V lost 3 bases, and 6 bases had no gene match. The CDR3 DNA follows: TGTGCCAGCAGCCACGGACTAGCGGGGTCGGGGCAGTTCTTC. Translation gives CASSHGLAGSGQFF.

The chain employs TRBV7-9 and TRBJ1-2, with TRBD1 identical over 7 bases. With V trimmed by 3 bases and J by 4 bases, 14 bases remained unmatched. The CDR3 has 17 residues. Germline V gives CDR1 SEHNR, CDR2 FQNEAQ (reference sequence). The CDR3 protein is CASSLNHRGFLGYGYTF. In DNA, the CDR3 is TGTGCCAGCAGCTTGAATCACAGGGGCTTTTTGGGCTATGGCTACACCTTC.

This chain connects TRBV20-1 to TRBJ2-1; D possibly corresponds to TRBD1 (5 bases). CDR3 size: 13 residues. Germline V CDR1 and CDR2: DFQATT, SNEGSKA (reference sequence). V was cut by 7 bases and J by 7 bases, with 17 bases left in between. CDR3 DNA sequence: TGCAGTGAAACAGGAAGAGGCGGTAATGAGCAGTTCTTC. This codes for CSETGRGGNEQFF.

The chain recombines TRBV28 with TRBJ2-5; D ambiguous. This CDR3 has 12 residues. With 3 bases removed from V and 8 bases from J, the gap between germline ends came to 10 bases. Germline V lookup: CDR1 MDHEN, CDR2 SYDVKM. CDR3 sequence reads: CASSLGWETQYF. In DNA form, the CDR3 reads TGTGCCAGCAGTTTGGGCTGGGAAACCCAGTACTTC.

The chain is built from TRBV10-3 and TRBJ1-5; 9 bases fit TRBD1. The germline V gene encodes CDR1 ENHRY and CDR2 SYGVKD. The CDR3 loop spans 14 amino acids. J lost 7 bases, V lost 6 bases, and 7 bases had no gene match. CDR3 loop: CAIRDGQGRQPQHF. For the CDR3, the DNA is TGTGCCATCAGGGATGGACAGGGGAGACAGCCCCAGCATTTT.

This chain links TRBV7-2 with TRBJ2-3, with D maybe TRBD1 (5 bases). Between the trimmed V and J ends, which lost 3 bases and 4 bases, there was a span of 14 bases. Germline lookup yields CDR1 SGHTA and CDR2 FQGNSA. The CDR3 has 15 amino acids. In DNA, the CDR3 is TGTGCCAGCAGCTTTAGACAGCCCCCGGCAGATACGCAGTATTTT. Translated, it gives CASSFRQPPADTQYF. Combining the CDR3 with reference TRBV7-2 and TRBJ2-3 gives the whole variable domain GAGVSQSPSNKVTEKGKDVELRCDPISGHTALYWYRQSLGQGLEFLIYFQGNSAPDKSGLPSDRFSAERTGGSVSTLTIQRTQQEDSAVYLCASSFRQPPADTQYFGPGTRLTVL.

The V and J genes are TRBV6-5 and TRBJ1-6; a possible D gene is TRBD1 (6 bases). The CDR3 totals 15 residues. V was pared by 5 bases and J by 7 bases, with 15 bases between. Germline CDR1 MNHEY, CDR2 SVGAGI. CDR3 protein: CASSHGQWKNSPLHF. The CDR3 bases are TGTGCCAGCAGTCACGGACAGTGGAAGAATTCACCCCTCCACTTT.

V is TRBV11-2 and J is TRBJ1-3; no reliable D call. The V end was cut by 3 bases, the J end by 4 bases, with 10 bases between. Germline CDR1 SGHAT, CDR2 FQNNGV. The CDR3 length is 14 residues. The CDR3 bases are TGTGCCAGCAGCTTGGAAATGTTGGGAAACACCATATATTTT. The encoded protein is CASSLEMLGNTIYF.

This clonotype occurred once. V usage is TRBV9 and J usage is TRBJ1-2; TRBD1 agrees at 9 bases. This CDR3 contains 16 residues. V gave up 3 bases and J gave up 4 bases; unmatched junction bases: 10. Per the germline V gene, CDR1 is SGDLS and CDR2 is YYNGEE. CDR3 residues: CASSGDHRGRSYGYTF. As DNA, the CDR3 is TGTGCCAGCAGCGGGGATCACAGGGGGCGAAGCTATGGCTACACCTTC.

This chain joins TRBV20-1 and TRBJ2-7; the match to TRBD2 covers 9 bases. V was clipped by 6 bases and J by 5 bases; unmatched bases: 14. CDR1 DFQATT and CDR2 SNEGSKA come from the germline V gene (reference sequence). The CDR3 contains 15 residues. CDR3 coding DNA: TGCAGTGCCCCCTTAGGGGGGCGGGGGGGGAACGAGCAGTACTTC. As protein: CSAPLGGRGGNEQYF.

The chain employs TRBV3-1 and TRBJ1-6, with D uncertain. V was pared by 0 bases and J by 6 bases, with 6 bases between. There are 14 residues in the CDR3. CDR1 is LGHDT and CDR2 is YNNKEL in the germline V gene (reference sequence). DNA of the CDR3: TGTGCCAGCAGCCAAGAAGGACGTAATTCACCCCTCCACTTT. Protein product: CASSQEGRNSPLHF. The variable domain in full, with the rest retrieved from reference TRBV3-1 and TRBJ1-6, is DTAVSQTPKYLVTQMGNDKSIKCEQNLGHDTMYWYKQDSKKFLKIMFSYNNKELIINETVPNRFSPKSPDKAHLNLHINSLELGDSAVYFCASSQEGRNSPLHFGNGTRLTVT.

The chain joins TRBV30 to TRBJ1-1; D not certain. Germline V CDR1 and CDR2: GTSNPN, SVGIG (reference sequence). The CDR3 loop spans 12 amino acids. V gave up 8 bases and J gave up 0 bases, with 10 bases separating them. CDR3 in DNA: TGTGCCAGAACTCGGATGAACACTGAAGCTTTCTTT. It yields the protein CARTRMNTEAFF.

This chain connects TRBV5-1 to TRBJ1-2; tentatively, D is TRBD1 (6 bases). Between the trimmed V and J ends, which lost 0 bases and 5 bases, there was a span of 17 bases. The CDR3 is 16 residues long. CDR1 is SGHRS, CDR2 YFSETQ, per germline. The CDR3 loop reads CASSLATQGVAYGYTF. The CDR3 DNA reads TGCGCCAGCAGCTTGGCCACACAGGGCGTCGCGTATGGCTACACCTTC.

The rearrangement uses TRBV5-6 and TRBJ2-5, with D perhaps matching TRBD1 (5 bases). The CDR3 contains 14 residues. Germline CDR1 is SGHDT and CDR2 is YYEEEE. Trimming pared 3 bases from V and 1 base from J, leaving 10 bases between. Here the CDR3 reads CASSWMTAQETQYF. The CDR3 DNA is TGTGCCAGCAGCTGGATGACAGCCCAAGAGACCCAGTACTTC.

The V and J genes are TRBV7-2 and TRBJ1-4; D perhaps matches TRBD1 (5 bases). V lost 0 bases and J lost 7, with 9 bases in between. The CDR3 extends over 14 amino acids. Germline V gene data show CDR1 as SGHTA and CDR2 as FQGNSA. The chain's CDR3 is CASSLAGDGEKLFF. The CDR3 bases are TGTGCCAGCAGCTTAGCCGGGGACGGTGAAAAACTGTTTTTT. Full variable domain (missing parts from reference TRBV7-2 and TRBJ1-4): GAGVSQSPSNKVTEKGKDVELRCDPISGHTALYWYRQSLGQGLEFLIYFQGNSAPDKSGLPSDRFSAERTGGSVSTLTIQRTQQEDSAVYLCASSLAGDGEKLFFGSGTQLSVL.

The genes are TRBV20-1 and TRBJ2-3; 7 bases fit TRBD1. Per germline, CDR1 DFQATT and CDR2 SNEGSKA (reference sequence). There are 15 residues in the CDR3. V lost 0 bases to trimming and J lost 4 bases; unmatched junction nucleotides: 7. CDR3: CSARDGKGGSDTQYF. In nucleotides, the CDR3 is TGCAGTGCTAGAGATGGGAAAGGGGGCTCAGATACGCAGTATTTT.

This clonotype was detected a few times. This chain joins TRBV4-1 and TRBJ2-7; 8 bases line up with TRBD2. Per the germline V gene, CDR1 is MGHRA and CDR2 is YSYEKL. The CDR3 has 15 amino acids. Unmatched junction bases numbered 8, after V lost 4 bases and J lost 3 bases. The CDR3 here is CASSRAAGGLYEQYF. CDR3 coding DNA: TGCGCCAGCAGCCGGGCGGCGGGGGGACTCTACGAGCAGTACTTC.

This chain joins TRBV9 and TRBJ2-1, with D perhaps matching TRBD1 (6 bases). Trimming took 3 bases from V and 4 from J, leaving 17 bases between them. CDR3 size: 16 residues. CDR1 and CDR2 (germline): SGDLS, YYNGEE. In DNA form, the CDR3 reads TGTGCCAGCAGCGCGCCTGGGACACAAGGGTACAATGAGCAGTTCTTC. This translates into CASSAPGTQGYNEQFF.

The V and J genes are TRBV7-2 and TRBJ1-5; TRBD1 agrees at 7 bases. The V gene's germline CDR1 is SGHTA and CDR2 FQGNSA. The length of the CDR3 is 13 residues. J gave up 5 bases and V 4 bases, and 2 bases lay outside the gene matches. The CDR3 reads CASSSDRDQPQHF. The CDR3 region has the DNA TGTGCCAGCAGCTCCGACAGGGATCAGCCCCAGCATTTT.

The rearrangement joins TRBV18 to TRBJ2-7; 11 nucleotides align to TRBD2. Germline-derived CDR1 and CDR2 are KGHSH and LQKENI. The J segment lost 3 bases and the V segment lost 4 bases, leaving 2 bases of the junction unmatched. CDR3 length equals 14 residues. This chain's CDR3 is CASSQTSGDYEQYF. In DNA, the CDR3 is TGTGCCAGCTCACAGACTAGCGGGGACTACGAGCAGTACTTC.

The genes are TRBV29-1 and TRBJ1-1; D is unclear. The V end was cut by 4 bases, the J end by 11 bases, with 11 bases between. Germline V gives CDR1 SQVTM, CDR2 ANQGSEA. The CDR3 has 10 residues. CDR3 sequence reads: CSVGLHTAFF. The CDR3 DNA sequence: TGCAGCGTTGGCCTGCACACGGCTTTCTTT.

CDR3 nucleotides: TGTGCCAGCAGTACTCGCCTCCTCGACTATGGCTACACCTTC. Its translation: CASSTRLLDYGYTF. The chain has TRBV2 and TRBJ1-2; the D is unclear. The CDR3 covers 14 residues. V was cut by 5 bases and J by 3 bases, with 13 bases left in between. Looked up from germline, CDR1 is SNHLY and CDR2 is FYNNEI.